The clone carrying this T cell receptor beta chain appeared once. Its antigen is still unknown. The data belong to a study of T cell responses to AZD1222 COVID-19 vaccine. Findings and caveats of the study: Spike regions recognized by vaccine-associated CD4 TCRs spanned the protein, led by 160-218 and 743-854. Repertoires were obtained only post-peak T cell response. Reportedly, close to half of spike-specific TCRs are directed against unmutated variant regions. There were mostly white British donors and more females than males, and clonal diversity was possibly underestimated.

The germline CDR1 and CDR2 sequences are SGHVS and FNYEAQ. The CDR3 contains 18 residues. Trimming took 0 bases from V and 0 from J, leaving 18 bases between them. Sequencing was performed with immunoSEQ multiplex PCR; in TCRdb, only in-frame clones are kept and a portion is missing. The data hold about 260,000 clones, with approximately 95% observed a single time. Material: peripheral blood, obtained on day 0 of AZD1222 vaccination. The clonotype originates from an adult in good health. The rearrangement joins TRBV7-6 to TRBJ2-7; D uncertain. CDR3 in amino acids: CASSLAAAVWGSSYEQYF. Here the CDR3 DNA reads TGTGCCAGCAGCTTAGCGGCGGCTGTTTGGGGAAGCTCCTACGAGCAGTACTTC.